These 17 T cell receptor beta chains share one sample of origin, sequenced in a study of shared clonotypes between healthy human individuals. TCRdb's copy holds only in-frame clones and misses some; the assay was immunoSEQ multiplex PCR. The table includes fewer than 1.6 million clones, less than 99% detected once. The sequencing sample was made of naive CD4+ T cells sorted from blood. Regarding subset: CD45RA+ positively selected. These receptors all come from a young man in good health.

The chain carries TRBV15 and TRBJ2-1; D remains ambiguous. The ends were cut back, 2 bases at V and 7 bases at J, with 3 bases in the middle. The CDR3 is 11 residues long. Germline-derived CDR1 and CDR2 are LNHNV and YYDKDF (reference sequence). DNA for the CDR3: TGTGCCACCAGCAGAAAGAATGAGCAGTTCTTC. This codes for CATSRKNEQFF.

This chain uses TRBV7-9 with TRBJ2-2; possible D gene TRBD1, 6 bases. Trimming pared 1 base from V and 1 base from J, leaving 13 bases between. The CDR3 has 17 residues. Germline-derived CDR1 and CDR2 are SEHNR and FQNEAQ (reference sequence). CDR3 sequence (DNA): TGTGCCAGCAGCTTAGAAACGGGACACCTGAACACCGGGGAGCTGTTTTTT. Residues: CASSLETGHLNTGELFF.

The CDR3 coding sequence is TGTGCCAGCAGCCCCGCCCTAGCGGTTACCGGGGAGCTGTTTTTT. Its translation: CASSPALAVTGELFF. V is TRBV11-2 and J is TRBJ2-2, with TRBD2 matching 7 bases. Germline lookup yields CDR1 SGHAT and CDR2 FQNNGV. The CDR3 sequence is 15 residues long. The ends lost 5 bases at V and 5 bases at J; junction bases unmatched: 8.

CDR3 loop: CASSPRDREETQYF. For the CDR3, the DNA is TGTGCCAGTAGTCCCCGGGACAGGGAAGAGACCCAGTACTTC. The chain has TRBV19 and TRBJ2-5; 9 bases are shared with TRBD1. V lost 5 bases, J lost 3 bases, and 4 bases stayed unmatched. The germline V gene has CDR1 LNHDA and CDR2 SQIVND (reference sequence). The CDR3 extends over 14 amino acids. Full variable domain (outside the CDR3, taken from reference TRBV19 and TRBJ2-5): DGGITQSPKYLFRKEGQNVTLSCEQNLNHDAMYWYRQDPGQGLRLIYYSQIVNDFQKGDIAEGYSVSREKKESFPLTVTSAQKNPTAFYLCASSPRDREETQYFGPGTRLLVL.

This chain joins TRBV7-2 and TRBJ1-3; D is ambiguous. V was clipped by 0 bases and J by 0 bases, with 6 bases between them. Germline values: CDR1 SGHTA, CDR2 FQGNSA. The CDR3 spans 15 residues. CDR3 protein: CASSLAWSSGNTIYF. The DNA for the CDR3 is TGTGCCAGCAGCTTAGCGTGGAGCTCTGGAAACACCATATATTTT.

Concerning this clone itself: The same CDR3 is also encoded by other DNA sequences in this sample. The chain joins TRBV19 to TRBJ2-7; 7 bases fit TRBD2. Unmatched junction bases numbered 6, after V lost 6 bases and J lost 4 bases. Looked up from germline, CDR1 is LNHDA and CDR2 is SQIVND (reference sequence). The CDR3 consists of 13 residues. As DNA, the CDR3 is TGTGCCAGTAGCACCGGCGGGGGTTACGAGCAGTACTTC. As protein: CASSTGGGYEQYF.

This chain joins TRBV29-1 and TRBJ2-1, with 8 bases identical to TRBD2. This CDR3 comprises 15 residues. Germline V CDR1 and CDR2: SQVTM, ANQGSEA. V gave up 2 bases and J gave up 0 bases; unmatched junction bases: 3. This CDR3 is CSVESAGGSYNEQFF. The CDR3 nucleotides are TGCAGCGTTGAATCTGCGGGGGGCTCCTACAATGAGCAGTTCTTC.

The chain has TRBV7-9 and TRBJ2-1; TRBD2 agrees at 7 bases. Germline V gene data show CDR1 as SEHNR and CDR2 as FQNEAQ (reference sequence). V lost 2 bases to trimming and J lost 8 bases; unmatched junction nucleotides: 12. The CDR3 loop spans 16 amino acids. DNA for the CDR3: TGTGCCAGCAGCTTAACCCTTCCGGGAGGCGTCGATGAGCAGTTCTTC. Translation: CASSLTLPGGVDEQFF.

J is TRBJ2-7 and V is TRBV5-4, with D perhaps matching TRBD2 (6 bases). Germline CDR1 and CDR2: SGHNT and YYREEE (reference sequence). The CDR3 extends over 14 amino acids. The V end lost 4 bases, the J end lost 3 bases, and 14 bases lay between the germline ends. The CDR3 region has the DNA TGTGCCAGCAGCAGACTAGAGGGGATCTACGAGCAGTACTTC. It specifies CASSRLEGIYEQYF.

CDR3 region: CASSLAPPYGTQLYEQYF. CDR3 bases: TGCGCCAGCAGCTTGGCCCCCCCTTACGGGACACAACTTTACGAGCAGTACTTC. The chain joins TRBV5-1 to TRBJ2-7; perhaps TRBD1 as D (6 bases). The CDR3 runs to 18 residues. V gave up 0 bases and J gave up 4 bases, with 23 bases separating them. Per germline, CDR1 SGHRS and CDR2 YFSETQ.

Here the CDR3 DNA reads TGTGCCAGCAGCCCCACGCGGAGCTCCTACAATGAGCAGTTCTTC. Protein sequence: CASSPTRSSYNEQFF. The chain has TRBV7-8 and TRBJ2-1, with D unresolved. Germline V CDR1 and CDR2: SGHVS, FQNEAQ. This CDR3 is 15 amino acids long. V lost 5 bases to trimming and J lost 0 bases, with 11 bases between them.

The gene calls are TRBV5-5 and TRBJ2-1; 9 positions match TRBD2. This CDR3 region has 15 residues. V was pared by 5 bases and J by 6 bases, with 9 bases of the junction left unmatched. Germline loops: CDR1 SGHKS, CDR2 YYEKEE (reference sequence). The CDR3 is CASSVLAGNSNEQFF. The CDR3 DNA sequence: TGTGCCAGCAGTGTCCTAGCGGGAAATTCCAATGAGCAGTTCTTC.

The rearrangement uses TRBV7-2 and TRBJ2-7; D is unclear. CDR1 SGHTA and CDR2 FQGNSA come from the germline V gene. The CDR3 covers 15 residues. Trimming left V 3 bases short and J 0 bases short, with 12 bases between. CDR3 protein: CASSLSKAVSYEQYF. DNA of the CDR3: TGTGCCAGCAGCTTGTCGAAAGCAGTCTCCTACGAGCAGTACTTC.

This clone was seen just once. The V call is TRBV7-8, the J call TRBJ2-5, with TRBD2 matching over 11 bases. The CDR3 spans 20 residues. The junction had 13 bases not matched to a gene; V was cut back by 0 bases and J by 1 base. CDR1 and CDR2 from the germline V gene are SGHVS and FQNEAQ. CDR3 amino acids: CASSLARRVTSGSSQETQYF. CDR3 nucleotides: TGTGCCAGCAGCTTAGCGCGTCGAGTTACTAGCGGGAGTAGCCAAGAGACCCAGTACTTC.

The chain has TRBV6-5 and TRBJ2-7, with D possibly being TRBD1 or TRBD2 (5 bases each). There are 15 residues in the CDR3. V lost 2 bases and J 2 bases, leaving 13 bases between the germline ends. Germline-derived CDR1 and CDR2 are MNHEY and SVGAGI. For the CDR3, the DNA is TGTGCCAGCAGTTACCAGACAGCGGTTCCCTACGAGCAGTACTTC. Its translation is CASSYQTAVPYEQYF.

The V and J genes are TRBV28 and TRBJ1-2; no definite D call. This CDR3 comprises 17 residues. V was trimmed by 2 bases and J by 4 bases, leaving 20 bases between them. CDR1 and CDR2 (germline): MDHEN, SYDVKM. CDR3 sequence: CASSLAALDWGGYGYTF. In nucleotides, the CDR3 is TGTGCCAGCAGTTTAGCCGCCCTAGATTGGGGAGGCTATGGCTACACCTTC.

The genes are TRBV7-2 and TRBJ1-2; D not resolved. V dropped 1 base and J dropped 4 bases, with 10 bases sitting between them. The CDR3 has 14 residues. Germline CDR1 reads SGHTA; CDR2 reads FQGNSA. CDR3 in DNA: TGTGCCAGCAGCTTAGAACGGTCCTTCTATGGCTACACCTTC. Protein: CASSLERSFYGYTF.